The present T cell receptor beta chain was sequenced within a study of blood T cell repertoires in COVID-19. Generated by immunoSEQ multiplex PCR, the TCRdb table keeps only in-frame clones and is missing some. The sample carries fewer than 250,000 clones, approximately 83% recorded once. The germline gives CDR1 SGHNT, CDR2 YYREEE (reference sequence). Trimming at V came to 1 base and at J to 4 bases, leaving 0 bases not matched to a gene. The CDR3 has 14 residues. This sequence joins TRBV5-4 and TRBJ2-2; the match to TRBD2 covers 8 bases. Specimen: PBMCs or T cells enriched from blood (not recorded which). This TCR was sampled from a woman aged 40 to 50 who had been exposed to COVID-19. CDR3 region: CASSLRGGTGELFF. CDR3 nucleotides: TGTGCCAGCAGCTTGCGGGGGGGCACCGGGGAGCTGTTTTTT. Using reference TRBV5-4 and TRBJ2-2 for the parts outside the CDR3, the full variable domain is ETGVTQSPTHLIKTRGQQVTLRCSSQSGHNTVSWYQQALGQGPQFIFQYYREEENGRGNFPPRFSGLQFPNYSSELNVNALELDDSALYLCASSLRGGTGELFFGEGSRLTVL.